These 5 T cell receptor beta chains were all obtained from the same sample, sequenced in a study of long-term antiretroviral therapy in people with HIV. The assay, immunoSEQ v3.0, was run at survey level. Clones were read by immunoSEQ multiplex PCR, and TCRdb kept only the in-frame ones, dropping some. The sample carries over 15,000 clones, 70% to 80% recorded once. The specimen was unsorted PBMCs, collected at the start of antiretroviral therapy, before treatment. The receptors were gathered from a man between 18 and 29 years old with HIV.

The rearrangement uses TRBV4-3 and TRBJ2-1; 9 bases align to TRBD1. This CDR3 has 16 amino acids. The ends lost 2 bases at V and 7 bases at J; junction bases unmatched: 9. Germline assignment: CDR1 LGHNA and CDR2 YSLEER. The CDR3 sequence: CASSQLHGTGINEQFF. The CDR3 DNA sequence: TGCGCCAGCAGCCAACTACATGGGACAGGGATTAATGAGCAGTTCTTC.

The chain has TRBV9 and TRBJ2-3, with 7 bases fitting TRBD2. This CDR3 is 14 amino acids long. J was trimmed by 0 bases and V by 6 bases; bases with no gene match: 4. Germline CDR1 SGDLS, CDR2 YYNGEE. CDR3 sequence: CASNFGRSTDTQYF. DNA of the CDR3: TGTGCCAGCAACTTCGGGAGGAGCACAGATACGCAGTATTTT.

This rearrangement joins TRBV28 to TRBJ1-2, with 9 positions matching TRBD1. The trim removed 6 bases at V and 4 bases at J, leaving 12 bases unmatched. The V gene's germline CDR1 is MDHEN and CDR2 SYDVKM. The CDR3 loop spans 16 amino acids. The CDR3 region is CASRRTGGGGGYGYTF. The CDR3 DNA reads as TGTGCCAGCAGAAGAACAGGGGGCGGAGGTGGCTATGGCTACACCTTC.

The sample holds one count of this clone. The chain joins TRBV4-3 to TRBJ2-2, with 10 bases that match TRBD2. The CDR3 totals 18 residues. Germline CDR1 is LGHNA and CDR2 is YSLEER. With 0 bases clipped from V and 5 bases from J, the junction kept 9 bases outside the gene matches. CDR3 DNA: TGCGCCAGCAGCCAAGAGAGGCTAGCGGGAGATACGACCGGGGAGCTGTTTTTT. Its translation is CASSQERLAGDTTGELFF.

The chain joins TRBV25-1 to TRBJ2-7; TRBD1 matches at 7 bases. Germline CDR1 is MGHDK and CDR2 is SYGVNS. After removal of 4 bases from V and 9 bases from J, the junction contained 15 bases not matched to a gene. The CDR3 consists of 15 residues. The CDR3 DNA reads as TGTGCCAGCAGTGGTGGGACAGACAATATGATACCGCAGTACTTC. Translated: CASSGGTDNMIPQYF.